One sample yielded the 6 T cell receptor beta chains listed below, sequenced in a study of CD8+CD57+ T cells in acquired aplastic anemia. Genomic DNA served as template for TCR beta VDJ and CDR3 profiling. Via MiXCR, TCRdb re-called the reads, giving one row per CDR3 protein. The sample shows about 160,000 distinct CDR3 sequences, around 45% of them seen only once. Sequencing input: sorted CD4+, CD8+, or CD8+CD57+ T cells (not recorded which) from PBMCs. These receptors came from a human donor in good health.

The rearrangement joins TRBV10-3 to TRBJ2-7; a weak D match, TRBD1 (6 bases). The CDR3 is made up of 13 amino acids. Per germline, CDR1 ENHRY and CDR2 SYGVKD. V lost 4 bases, J lost 1 base, and 8 bases lay in between. The CDR3 region is CAISVTGSYEQYF. CDR3 nucleotides: TGTGCCATCAGTGTGACAGGATCCTACGAGCAGTACTTC.

Worth noting for this clonotype: This may stem from a read error, because a much larger clone lies one nucleotide away. The rearrangement joins TRBV5-1 to TRBJ2-3; D possibly corresponds to TRBD2 (5 bases). V was cut by 3 bases and J by 2 bases, with 13 bases left in between. The CDR3 length is 15 residues. Germline V gene sequence: CDR1 SGHRS, CDR2 YFSETQ. The CDR3 bases are TGCGCCAGCAGCTCGGAAGAGCGGATCACAGATACGCAGTATTTT. Translation gives CASSSEERITDTQYF.

At least ten counts were recorded for this clonotype. The rearrangement joins TRBV20-1 to TRBJ1-3; D gene unclear. Germline assignment: CDR1 DFQATT and CDR2 SNEGSKA (reference sequence). The CDR3 totals 14 residues. The chain's CDR3 is CSASAAVSGNTIYF. The CDR3 nucleotides read TGCAGCGCTTCCGCGGCAGTCTCTGGAAACACCATATATTTT.

This clonotype came up many times. The chain has TRBV5-1 and TRBJ2-7; 7 bases agree with TRBD1. Trimming took 3 bases from V and 4 from J; bases not matched to a gene: 7. The CDR3 runs to 14 residues. The germline V gene encodes CDR1 SGHRS and CDR2 YFSETQ. Here the CDR3 reads CASSYTTGHYEQYF. In DNA form, the CDR3 reads TGCGCCAGCAGCTATACGACAGGGCATTACGAGCAGTACTTC. The whole variable domain, filled in from reference TRBV5-1 and TRBJ2-7, reads KAGVTQTPRYLIKTRGQQVTLSCSPISGHRSVSWYQQTPGQGLQFLFEYFSETQRNKGNFPGRFSGRQFSNSRSEMNVSTLELGDSALYLCASSYTTGHYEQYFGPGTRLTVT.

This clonotype came up many times. The genes are TRBV12-3 or TRBV12-4 and TRBJ2-7, with 8 bases matching TRBD2. The CDR3 is made up of 16 amino acids. J lost 0 bases, V lost 6 bases, and 10 bases had no gene match. The CDR3 DNA reads as TGTGCCAGCAGCCTGACGGGGGGGTTTAGCTCCTACGAGCAGTACTTC. Translated, it gives CASSLTGGFSSYEQYF.

The chain carries TRBV5-1 and TRBJ1-1, with D unresolved. This CDR3 region has 14 residues. In germline, CDR1 is SGHRS, CDR2 YFSETQ. V lost 5 bases to trimming and J lost 4 bases, with 15 bases between them. The CDR3 is CASSLITGSTEAFF. The DNA of the CDR3 is TGCGCCAGCAGTCTGATCACGGGGTCCACTGAAGCTTTCTTT.